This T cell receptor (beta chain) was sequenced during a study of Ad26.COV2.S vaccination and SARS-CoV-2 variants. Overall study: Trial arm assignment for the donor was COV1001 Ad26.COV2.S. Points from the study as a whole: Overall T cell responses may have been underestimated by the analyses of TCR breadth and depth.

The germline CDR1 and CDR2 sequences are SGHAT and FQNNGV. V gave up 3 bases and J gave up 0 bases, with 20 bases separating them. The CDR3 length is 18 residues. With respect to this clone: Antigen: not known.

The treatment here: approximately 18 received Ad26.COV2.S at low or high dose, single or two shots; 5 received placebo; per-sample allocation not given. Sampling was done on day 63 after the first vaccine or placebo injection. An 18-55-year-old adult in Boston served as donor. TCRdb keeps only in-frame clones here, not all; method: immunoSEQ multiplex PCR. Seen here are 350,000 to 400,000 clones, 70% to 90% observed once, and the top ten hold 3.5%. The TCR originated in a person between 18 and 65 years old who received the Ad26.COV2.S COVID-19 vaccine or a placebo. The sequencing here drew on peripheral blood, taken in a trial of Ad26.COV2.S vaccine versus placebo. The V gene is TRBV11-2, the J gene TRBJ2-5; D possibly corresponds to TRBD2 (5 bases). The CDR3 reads CASSFLAAKRLYQETQYF. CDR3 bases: TGTGCCAGCAGCTTTCTTGCTGCGAAGCGGCTGTACCAAGAGACCCAGTACTTC.